The following is a T cell receptor beta chain sequence with its context. The time point here: baseline, week 1 (first vaccination visit). As for treatment: pre-vaccination baseline after standard-of-care therapy. The data were taken from a study of a mutant IDH1 vaccine in newly diagnosed glioma. Measured with immunoSEQ multiplex PCR; TCRdb has only the in-frame clones, and not every one. The repertoire includes about 88,000 clones, about four fifths of them detected once, and around 5.2% sits in the top ten. Germline CDR1 reads SNHLY; CDR2 reads FYNNEI. The CDR3 is 14 amino acids. Trimming left V 6 bases short and J 5 bases short, with 16 bases between.

This clonotype was obtained from a man aged 40-49 years with glioma. Some clones in this sample may be carry-over from other donors' samples. V gene TRBV2 combines with J gene TRBJ2-5; D unresolved. The sample here was PBMCs, taken from a glioma patient treated with radiotherapy, temozolomide or both. This CDR3 is CASSFTRLGETQYF. The CDR3 bases are TGTGCCAGCAGCTTTACTCGGTTAGGGGAGACCCAGTACTTC.